One T cell receptor (beta chain) is described in this entry. The authors' processing: Scientists estimated how many nucleated cells there were by amplifying reference gene primers. Profiling relied on immunoSEQ multiplex PCR, and the TCRdb table lists in-frame clones only, not all of them. V and J calls and clone size come straight from that table; D and trimming were deduced from the DNA. The top ten clones hold 4.5% to 6.5% of a sample with around 100,000 clones, 70% to 90% of them seen once. The CDR3 totals 18 residues. The data are from a study of blood T cell repertoires in COVID-19. Sequences were obtained from peripheral blood. The V gene is TRBV23-1, the J gene TRBJ2-1; TRBD2 matches at 13 bases. TRBV23-1 falls under the ORF class, with uncertain function. The sequence was collected from a human donor in a cohort sampled during active COVID-19. Written as DNA, the CDR3 is TGCCCGTGCAATCAGTGGACTAGCGGGAGTTTAGGATACAATGAGCAGTTCTTC. This translates into CPCNQWTSGSLGYNEQFF.